This T cell receptor beta chain was identified in a study of blood T cell repertoires in COVID-19. On the study more broadly: The origin of the acute and convalescent COVID-19 samples was the United States, Italy and Spain.

This clone is labeled as medium-sized. Germline assignment: CDR1 SGHAT and CDR2 FQNNGV. V was clipped by 5 bases and J by 7 bases; unmatched bases: 8. The length of the CDR3 is 14 residues. Original data processing: Reference gene primer amplification gave estimated nucleated cell counts. Data came from immunoSEQ multiplex PCR; TCRdb stores just in-frame clones and leaves some out. D and trimming come from the DNA, and the V and J calls and clone size come from that table. Of almost 300,000 clones in the sample, about nine tenths are singletons; the top ten hold around 10%. The chain is built from TRBV11-2 and TRBJ2-5, with TRBD1 matching 9 bases. This clonotype was obtained from a woman aged 25 to 39 with COVID-19, enrolled during active disease. Sample: peripheral blood. The CDR3: CASSQDRGGRTQYF. The DNA for the CDR3 is TGTGCCAGCAGCCAGGACAGGGGAGGACGGACCCAGTACTTC.